This T cell receptor (beta chain) derives from a study of T cell responses to AZD1222 COVID-19 vaccine (dated by TCRdb to about 2021). As for the study more broadly: AZD1222 recipients whose second dose came at about 4 weeks and those whose second dose came at about 12 weeks were combined into one group, since spike-specific TCR depth and breadth did not differ between the two schedules. Trial participants were enrolled by age into subgroups of 18-55, 56-69 and 70-plus years, and 148, 28 and 57 TCR-sequenced participants, respectively, were included in these subgroups. TCR sequencing covered fewer than 250 trial participants: 200 to 220 given two doses of AZD1222 and about 26 given two doses of MenACWY control vaccine.

In regard to this clone: Its antigen is unknown. No base-level quality is on record; no much larger clone is a single base apart.

The CDR3 regions of human TCRbeta chains were subjected to immunosequencing. Processing in the source paper ran as follows. Repertoire TCRs were matched against a reference library of SARS-CoV-2-specific TCRs generated with the MIRA antigen-specificity platform. Breadth was defined as the fraction of unique TCRs that were SARS-CoV-2-associated, and depth was defined as the fraction of total T cells that were SARS-CoV-2-associated. Using the MIRA data, every spike-specific TCR was mapped to the spike region that the TCR reacted to and assigned to either a CD4 or a CD8 class. Log10-transformed breadth and depth values were compared by one-way ANOVA with Sidak's multiple comparisons tests. The immuneACCESS repertoire file appears here via TCRdb, limited to in-frame rearrangements. These files lack a portion of the clones; in checked studies, under half of the deficit traces to unresolved V genes, and the cause of the others is not known. That table supplies the V and J calls and clone size; D and trimming were determined from the DNA. This sample holds 110,000 to 150,000 clones; 85% to 90% were observed only once. Under 3.5% of the sample is in the top ten clones.

The meaning of the sample's time point label: baseline before first vaccination. Samples from vaccinated people were obtained from the UK trials COV001 and COV002, which included a single-blind randomized controlled phase 2/3 trial of AZD1222 (ChAdOx1 nCoV-19) in healthy adults. For TCRbeta chain sequencing, PBMC samples were collected from trial participants at day 0 and at day 28 after the second dose. From the germline V gene, CDR1 is SGDLS and CDR2 is YYNGEE. V lost 3 bases and J lost 9 bases, and the count of bases not matched to a germline gene is 13. The CDR3 sequence holds 15 residues, the cysteine and phenylalanine included. Left in the record is the CDR3 DNA by itself, 45 bases read in frame from the first base. Here is what the overall study found, with its caveats: Epitopes outside the regions mutated in the B.1.351 and B.1.1.7 variants were reportedly recognized by nearly half of the unique spike-specific TCRs. Vaccine-associated CD4 TCRs spanned the whole spike protein, with dominant responses in regions 160-218 and 743-854. The 56-69-year group was small, and its depth increase did not reach significance, likely because of low power. Conclusions about previously exposed vaccinees are limited, since just five to seven AZD1222 recipients were seropositive for SARS-CoV-2 at baseline. Participants were mostly white British, with more females than males. The authors suggested clonal diversity may have been underestimated. Because no day 14 peak-response samples were available, repertoires were characterized only after the peak T cell response. Spike-specific TCR breadth and depth rose significantly after two AZD1222 doses compared with day 0 and with MenACWY recipients.

The origin of this receptor is an adult in good health. The chain is made from TRBV9 and TRBJ1-1, with 8 bases matching TRBD1. This material consisted of peripheral blood, taken on day 0 of AZD1222 vaccination. In nucleotide form, the sequence is TGTGCCAGCAGCGGTGGACAGGGACTTATACCCCAAGCTTTCTTT. Translated, this gives CASSGGQGLIPQAFF.